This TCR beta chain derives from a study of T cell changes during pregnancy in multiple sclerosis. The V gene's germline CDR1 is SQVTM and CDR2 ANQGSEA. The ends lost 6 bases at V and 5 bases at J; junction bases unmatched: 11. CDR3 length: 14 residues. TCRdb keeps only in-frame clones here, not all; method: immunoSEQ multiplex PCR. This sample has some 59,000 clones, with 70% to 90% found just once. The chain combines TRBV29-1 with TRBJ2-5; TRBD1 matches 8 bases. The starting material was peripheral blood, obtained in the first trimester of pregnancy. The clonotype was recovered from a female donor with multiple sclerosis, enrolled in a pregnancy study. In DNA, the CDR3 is TGCAGCGTACTATGGACAGGGAAGGGGGAGACCCAGTACTTC. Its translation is CSVLWTGKGETQYF.